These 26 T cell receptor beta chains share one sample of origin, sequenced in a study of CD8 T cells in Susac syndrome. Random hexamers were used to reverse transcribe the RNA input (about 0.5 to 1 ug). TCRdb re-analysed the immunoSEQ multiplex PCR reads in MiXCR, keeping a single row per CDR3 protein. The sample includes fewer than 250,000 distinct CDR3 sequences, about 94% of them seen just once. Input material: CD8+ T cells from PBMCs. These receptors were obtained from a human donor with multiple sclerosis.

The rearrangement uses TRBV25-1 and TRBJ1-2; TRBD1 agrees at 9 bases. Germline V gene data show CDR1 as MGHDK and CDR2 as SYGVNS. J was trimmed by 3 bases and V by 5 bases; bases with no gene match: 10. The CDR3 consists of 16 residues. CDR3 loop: CASSPLGQGGDYGYTF. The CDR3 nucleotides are TGTGCCAGCAGTCCCCTGGGACAGGGAGGGGACTATGGCTACACCTTC.

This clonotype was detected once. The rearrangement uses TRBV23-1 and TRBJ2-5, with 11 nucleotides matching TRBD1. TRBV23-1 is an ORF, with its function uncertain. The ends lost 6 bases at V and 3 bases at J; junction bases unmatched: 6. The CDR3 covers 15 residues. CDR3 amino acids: CASSWTGGMEETQYF. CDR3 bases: TGCGCCAGCAGCTGGACAGGGGGCATGGAAGAGACCCAGTACTTC.

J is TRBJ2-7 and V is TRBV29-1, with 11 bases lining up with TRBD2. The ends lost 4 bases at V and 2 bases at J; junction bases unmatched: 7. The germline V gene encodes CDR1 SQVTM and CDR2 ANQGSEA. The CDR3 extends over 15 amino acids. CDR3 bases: TGCAGCGTTGCGGGGGGGACTAGCGGTGCCTACGAGCAGTACTTC. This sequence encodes CSVAGGTSGAYEQYF.

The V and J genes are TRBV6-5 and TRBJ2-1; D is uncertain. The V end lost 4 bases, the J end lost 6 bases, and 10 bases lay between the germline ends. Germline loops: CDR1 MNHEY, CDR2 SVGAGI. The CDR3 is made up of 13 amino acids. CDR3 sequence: CASSSSGGNEQFF. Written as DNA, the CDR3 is TGTGCCAGCAGTTCCTCGGGCGGCAATGAGCAGTTCTTC.

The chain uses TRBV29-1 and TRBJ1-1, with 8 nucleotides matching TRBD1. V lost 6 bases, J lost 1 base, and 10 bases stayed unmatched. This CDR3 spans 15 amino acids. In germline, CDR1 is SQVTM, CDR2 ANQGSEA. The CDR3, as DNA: TGCAGCGTCTCCGGGACAGGAGAGACGAACACTGAAGCTTTCTTT. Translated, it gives CSVSGTGETNTEAFF.

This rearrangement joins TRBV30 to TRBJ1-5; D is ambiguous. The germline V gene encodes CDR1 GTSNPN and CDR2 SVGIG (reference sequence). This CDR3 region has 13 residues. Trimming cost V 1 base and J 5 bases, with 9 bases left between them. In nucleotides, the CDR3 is TGTGCCTGGAGTGGATTCCCCTATCAGCCCCAGCATTTT. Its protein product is CAWSGFPYQPQHF.

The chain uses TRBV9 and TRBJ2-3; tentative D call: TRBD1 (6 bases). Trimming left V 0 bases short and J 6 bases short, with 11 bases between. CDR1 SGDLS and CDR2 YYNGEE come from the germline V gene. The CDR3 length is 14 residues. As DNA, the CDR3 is TGTGCCAGCAGCGTAGAGACCCAGGGGGATACGCAGTATTTT. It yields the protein CASSVETQGDTQYF.

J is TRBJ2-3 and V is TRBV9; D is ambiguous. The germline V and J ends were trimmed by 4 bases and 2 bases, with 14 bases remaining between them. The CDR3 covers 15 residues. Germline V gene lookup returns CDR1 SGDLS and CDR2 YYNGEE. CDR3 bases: TGTGCCAGCAGCCCACAGATAGCCGCCACAGATACGCAGTATTTT. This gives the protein CASSPQIAATDTQYF.

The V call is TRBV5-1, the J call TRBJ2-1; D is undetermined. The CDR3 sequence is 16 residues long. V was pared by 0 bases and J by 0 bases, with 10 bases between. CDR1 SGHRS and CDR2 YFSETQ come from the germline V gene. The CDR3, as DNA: TGCGCCAGCAGCTTGGCCAGAGCTGCCTCCTACAATGAGCAGTTCTTC. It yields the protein CASSLARAASYNEQFF.

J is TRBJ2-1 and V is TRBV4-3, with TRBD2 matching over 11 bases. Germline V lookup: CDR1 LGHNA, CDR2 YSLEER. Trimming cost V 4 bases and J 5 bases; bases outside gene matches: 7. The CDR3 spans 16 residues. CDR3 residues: CASSLRLAGLNNEQFF. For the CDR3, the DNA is TGCGCCAGCAGCCTTCGACTAGCGGGACTTAACAATGAGCAGTTCTTC.

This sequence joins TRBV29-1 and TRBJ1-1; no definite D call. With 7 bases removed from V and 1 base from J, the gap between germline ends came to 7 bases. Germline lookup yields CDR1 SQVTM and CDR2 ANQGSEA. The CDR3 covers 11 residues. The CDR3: CSGWGNTEAFF. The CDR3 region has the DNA TGCAGCGGTTGGGGGAACACTGAAGCTTTCTTT.

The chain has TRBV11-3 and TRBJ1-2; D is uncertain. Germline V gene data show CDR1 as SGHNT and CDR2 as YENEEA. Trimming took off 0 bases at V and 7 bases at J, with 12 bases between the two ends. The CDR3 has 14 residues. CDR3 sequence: CASSLDSTESGYTF. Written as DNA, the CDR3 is TGTGCCAGCAGCTTAGATTCAACGGAGTCTGGCTACACCTTC. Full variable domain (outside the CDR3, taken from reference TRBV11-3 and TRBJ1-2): EAGVVQSPRYKIIEKKQPVAFWCNPISGHNTLYWYLQNLGQGPELLIRYENEEAVDDSQLPKDRFSAERLKGVDSTLKIQPAELGDSAVYLCASSLDSTESGYTFGSGTRLTVV.

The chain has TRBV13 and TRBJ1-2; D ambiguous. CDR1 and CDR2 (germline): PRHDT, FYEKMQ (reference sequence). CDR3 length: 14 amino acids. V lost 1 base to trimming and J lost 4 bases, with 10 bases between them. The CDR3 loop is CASSLEGAAYGYTF. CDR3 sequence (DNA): TGTGCCAGCAGCTTAGAGGGTGCGGCCTATGGCTACACCTTC.

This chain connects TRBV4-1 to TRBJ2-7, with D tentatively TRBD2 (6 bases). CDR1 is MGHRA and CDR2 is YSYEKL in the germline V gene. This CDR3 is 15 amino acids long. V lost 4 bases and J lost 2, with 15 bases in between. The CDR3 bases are TGCGCCAGCAGCCCCCGGGGCGGGACCACCTACGAGCAGTACTTC. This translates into CASSPRGGTTYEQYF.

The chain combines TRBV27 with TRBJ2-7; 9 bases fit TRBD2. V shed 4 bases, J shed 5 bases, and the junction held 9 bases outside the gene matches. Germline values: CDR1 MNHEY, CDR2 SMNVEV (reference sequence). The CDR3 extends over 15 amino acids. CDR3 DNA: TGTGCCAGCAGTTCAAACCTGGGACTAGCAGACGAGCAGTACTTC. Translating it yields CASSSNLGLADEQYF.

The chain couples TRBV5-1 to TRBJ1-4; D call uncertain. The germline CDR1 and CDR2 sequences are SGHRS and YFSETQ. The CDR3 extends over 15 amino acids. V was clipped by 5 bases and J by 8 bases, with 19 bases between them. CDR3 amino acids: CASSTEGRLYEKLFF. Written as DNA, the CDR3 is TGCGCCAGCAGTACTGAAGGACGACTGTACGAAAAACTGTTTTTT.

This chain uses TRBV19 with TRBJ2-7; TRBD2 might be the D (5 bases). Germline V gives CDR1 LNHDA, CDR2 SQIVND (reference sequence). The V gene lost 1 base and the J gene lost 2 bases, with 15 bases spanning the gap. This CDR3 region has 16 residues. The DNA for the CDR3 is TGTGCCAGTAGTATAGCGGGGTGGACGCAAGCCTACGAGCAGTACTTC. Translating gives CASSIAGWTQAYEQYF.

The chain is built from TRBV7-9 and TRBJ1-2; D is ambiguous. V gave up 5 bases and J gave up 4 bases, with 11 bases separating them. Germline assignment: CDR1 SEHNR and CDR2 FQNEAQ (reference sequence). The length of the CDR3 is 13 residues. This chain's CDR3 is CASSHTEIYGYTF. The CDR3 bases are TGTGCCAGCAGCCATACAGAGATCTATGGCTACACCTTC. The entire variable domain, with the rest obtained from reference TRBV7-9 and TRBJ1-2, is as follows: DTGVSQNPRHKITKRGQNVTFRCDPISEHNRLYWYRQTLGQGPEFLTYFQNEAQLEKSRLLSDRFSAERPKGSFSTLEIQRTEQGDSAMYLCASSHTEIYGYTFGSGTRLTVV.

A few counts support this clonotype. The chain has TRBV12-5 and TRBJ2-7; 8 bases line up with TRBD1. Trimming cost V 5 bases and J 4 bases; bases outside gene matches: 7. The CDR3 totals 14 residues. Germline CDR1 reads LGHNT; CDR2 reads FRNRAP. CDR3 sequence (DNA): TGTGCTAGTGGTGAAACCGGGACAGGTTACGAGCAGTACTTC. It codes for CASGETGTGYEQYF. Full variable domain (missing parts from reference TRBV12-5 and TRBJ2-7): DARVTQTPRHKVTEMGQEVTMRCQPILGHNTVFWYRQTMMQGLELLAYFRNRAPLDDSGMPKDRFSAEMPDATLATLKIQPSEPRDSAVYFCASGETGTGYEQYFGPGTRLTVT.

CDR3 DNA sequence: TGTGCCAGCAGGTCGGACGGTACTAGCACAGATACGCAGTATTTT. The encoded protein is CASRSDGTSTDTQYF. V usage is TRBV7-9 and J usage is TRBJ2-3; no reliable D call. Trimming stripped 6 bases from V and 0 bases from J, with 13 bases between. Germline CDR1 reads SEHNR; CDR2 reads FQNEAQ (reference sequence). The CDR3 consists of 15 residues.

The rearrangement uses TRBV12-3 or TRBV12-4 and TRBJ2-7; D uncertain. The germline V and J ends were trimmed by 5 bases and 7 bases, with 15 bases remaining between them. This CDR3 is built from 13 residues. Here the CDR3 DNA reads TGTGCCAGCAGTAAGGGATCTCTGGGGGAGCAGTACTTC. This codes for CASSKGSLGEQYF.

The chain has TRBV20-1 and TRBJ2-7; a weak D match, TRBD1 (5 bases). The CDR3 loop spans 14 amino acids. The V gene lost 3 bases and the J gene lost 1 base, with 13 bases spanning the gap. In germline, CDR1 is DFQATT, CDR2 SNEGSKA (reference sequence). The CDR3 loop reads CSASLSTGSYEQYF. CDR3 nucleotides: TGCAGTGCTAGCCTATCCACAGGTTCCTACGAGCAGTACTTC.

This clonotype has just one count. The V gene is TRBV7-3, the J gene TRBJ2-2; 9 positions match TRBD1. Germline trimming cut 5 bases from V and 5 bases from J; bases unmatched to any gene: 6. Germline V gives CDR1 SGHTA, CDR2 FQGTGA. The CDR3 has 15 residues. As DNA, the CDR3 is TGTGCCAGCAGCGGGAGGACAGGGGATACCGGGGAGCTGTTTTTT. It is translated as CASSGRTGDTGELFF.

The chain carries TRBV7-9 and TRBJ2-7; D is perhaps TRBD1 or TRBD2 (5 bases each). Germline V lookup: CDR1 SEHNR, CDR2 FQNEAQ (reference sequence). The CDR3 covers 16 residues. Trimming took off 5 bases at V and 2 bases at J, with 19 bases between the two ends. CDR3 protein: CASSRNQGVGAYEQYF. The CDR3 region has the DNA TGTGCCAGCAGCCGGAATCAGGGAGTGGGCGCCTACGAGCAGTACTTC.

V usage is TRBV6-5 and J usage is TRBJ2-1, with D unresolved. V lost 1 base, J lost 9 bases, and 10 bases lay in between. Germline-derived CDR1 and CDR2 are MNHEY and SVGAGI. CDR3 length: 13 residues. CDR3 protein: CASSYFPLSEQFF. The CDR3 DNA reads TGTGCCAGCAGTTACTTCCCCCTCAGTGAGCAGTTCTTC.

The CDR3 coding sequence is TGCAGTGCTGGGGACCCCGTTCCGTCAGATACGCAGTATTTT. This translates into CSAGDPVPSDTQYF. The genes are TRBV20-1 and TRBJ2-3, with D perhaps given as TRBD1 or TRBD2 (5 bases each). The CDR3 is made up of 14 amino acids. Germline V gene sequence: CDR1 DFQATT, CDR2 SNEGSKA (reference sequence). Trimming left V 5 bases short and J 4 bases short, with 16 bases between.